The rows below give T cell receptor beta chains drawn from one sample of a study of shared clonotypes between healthy human individuals. Here immunoSEQ multiplex PCR was the method, and the copy in TCRdb shows in-frame clones only, minus some. The sample consists of more than 2 million clones, over 85% of them appearing once. The sample was naive CD4+ T cells sorted from blood. These receptor sequences come from a young man in good health. CDR3s include the opening cysteine and the closing phenylalanine or tryptophan. A D gene is named only where the DNA matches it firmly. Size values are once, few and many counts, or a class for expanded clones, and some rows have none.

D	V	size	length	J	CDR3	DNA
.	TRBV30	.	12	TRBJ2-7	CAWSVALYEQYF	TGTGCCTGGAGTGTAGCCCTTTACGAGCAGTACTTC
TRBD2	TRBV19	.	19	TRBJ2-3	CASSDLFPGLATHTDTQYF	TGTGCCAGTAGTGACCTATTCCCGGGACTAGCGACACACACAGATACGCAGTATTTT
.	TRBV19	.	14	TRBJ1-5	CASSNREINQPQHF	TGTGCCAGTAGTAACAGGGAAATCAATCAGCCCCAGCATTTT
.	TRBV7-2	.	13	TRBJ1-4	CASSLGEGEKLFF	TGTGCCAGCAGCTTGGGGGAGGGGGAAAAACTGTTTTTT
TRBD2	TRBV7-2	.	17	TRBJ2-4	CASSSQGLAGGQVIQYF	TGTGCCAGCAGCTCTCAGGGACTAGCGGGAGGGCAGGTCATTCAGTACTTC
TRBD2	TRBV4-1	once	16	TRBJ2-7	CASSQAPAGGSYEQYF	TGCGCCAGCAGCCAAGCTCCGGCGGGGGGCTCCTACGAGCAGTACTTC
.	TRBV21-1	.	15	TRBJ2-7	CASSKVGGTAYEQYF	TGTGCCAGCAGCAAAGTGGGTGGGACAGCCTACGAGCAGTACTTC
TRBD2	TRBV7-2	.	14	TRBJ2-7	CASSPSGRAEGQYF	TGTGCCAGCAGCCCCAGCGGGAGGGCCGAAGGGCAGTACTTC
TRBD1	TRBV19	.	16	TRBJ2-5	CASSNTGTGGAETQYF	TGTGCCAGTAGTAACACCGGGACAGGGGGCGCGGAGACCCAGTACTTC
.	TRBV10-2	.	13	TRBJ2-2	CASTRGLTGELFF	TGCGCCAGCACCAGGGGTTTGACCGGGGAGCTGTTTTTT
TRBD1	TRBV4-1	.	14	TRBJ2-5	CASSHGTGGETQYF	TGCGCCAGCAGCCACGGGACAGGGGGCGAGACCCAGTACTTC
TRBD2	TRBV7-2	.	15	TRBJ2-7	CASSPRLAGGYEQYF	TGTGCCAGCAGCCCCCGACTAGCGGGAGGGTATGAGCAGTACTTC
.	TRBV6-6	once	13	TRBJ1-4	CASRGPANEKLFF	TGTGCCAGCAGGGGGCCAGCTAATGAAAAACTGTTTTTT
TRBD1	TRBV7-2	.	16	TRBJ1-3	CASSRDRGYSGNTIYF	TGTGCCAGCAGCCGCGACAGGGGGTACTCTGGAAACACCATATATTTT
TRBD1	TRBV7-2	.	14	TRBJ1-4	CASSFQGADEKLFF	TGTGCCAGCAGCTTTCAGGGGGCTGATGAAAAACTGTTTTTT
.	TRBV28	.	16	TRBJ1-3	CASSPTPGARRNTIYF	TGTGCCAGCAGTCCCACCCCGGGGGCGCGGAGGAACACCATATATTTT
TRBD2	TRBV11-2	.	16	TRBJ2-3	CASSPNFAGGPDTQYF	TGTGCCAGCAGCCCTAATTTTGCGGGGGGGCCAGATACGCAGTATTTT
TRBD1	TRBV18	.	15	TRBJ1-3	CASSATGGSWNTIYF	TGTGCCAGCTCGGCAACAGGGGGGTCCTGGAACACCATATATTTT
.	TRBV2	.	13	TRBJ1-1	CASTLRWDTEAFF	TGTGCCAGCACCTTAAGGTGGGACACTGAAGCTTTCTTT
TRBD1	TRBV6-1	.	14	TRBJ1-5	CASSATGGNQPQHF	TGTGCCAGCAGTGCCACAGGGGGCAATCAGCCCCAGCATTTT
TRBD1	TRBV5-1	.	15	TRBJ1-2	CASSLPDRDRYGYTF	TGCGCCAGCAGCCTACCAGACAGGGATCGCTATGGCTACACCTTC
.	TRBV29-1	.	14	TRBJ1-1	CSVGRDTTGTEAFF	TGCAGCGTTGGCAGGGACACGACGGGGACTGAAGCTTTCTTT
.	TRBV6-1	.	15	TRBJ1-5	CASSDPRQGRQPQHF	TGTGCCAGCAGTGACCCTAGGCAGGGTCGGCAGCCCCAGCATTTT
.	TRBV19	.	14	TRBJ2-4	CASRETGIQNIQYF	TGTGCCAGTAGGGAAACAGGGATCCAAAACATTCAGTACTTC
TRBD1	TRBV7-2	once	14	TRBJ1-6	CASSLRTGDSPLHF	TGTGCCAGCAGCTTAAGGACAGGGGATTCACCCCTCCACTTT
.	TRBV30	.	14	TRBJ2-3	CAWSRATLTDTQYF	TGTGCCTGGAGCAGGGCCACACTCACAGATACGCAGTATTTT
TRBD2	TRBV4-1	once	16	TRBJ2-7	CASSPPLAGGPGQQYF	TGCGCCAGCAGCCCCCCTCTAGCGGGAGGCCCAGGTCAGCAGTACTTC